This T cell receptor (beta chain) was documented in a study of tissue T cells after allogeneic stem cell transplantation. Sequenced by immunoSEQ multiplex PCR; TCRdb stores in-frame clones only, minus some. The repertoire includes some 3,100 clones, less than 65% of them detected once, and roughly 20% sits in the top ten. Adult allogeneic hematopoietic cell transplant recipients with steroid-refractory graft-versus-host disease were prospectively enrolled for research autopsy. The V gene's germline CDR1 is LNHNV and CDR2 YYDKDF (reference sequence). V was cut by 1 base and J by 5 bases, with 9 bases left in between. CDR3 length equals 14 residues.

V is TRBV15 and J is TRBJ2-4; D call uncertain. The receptor comes from a male patient at least 60 years old with steroid-refractory graft-versus-host disease after an allogeneic stem cell transplant. Some T cells may have come from the graft donor. The sequencing used jejunal tissue, collected at autopsy. The CDR3 spells CATSRGQAENIQYF. The CDR3 nucleotides read TGTGCCACCAGCAGAGGGCAGGCTGAAAACATTCAGTACTTC.